The present T cell receptor (beta chain) was sequenced within a study of PD-1 blockade in classical Hodgkin lymphoma. Time point specified: newly diagnosed, previously untreated cHL patient sample. PBMCs from patients with newly diagnosed, untreated classical Hodgkin lymphoma served as a comparison group for the relapsed/refractory trial patients. Regarding this clone: What it binds is not known.

The protocol was immunoSEQ multiplex PCR, while the TCRdb copy is restricted to in-frame clones and leaves out a portion. The data hold 25,000 to 30,000 clones, with approximately 93% observed a single time. General study points: Healthy donors were reported to have higher baseline TCR diversity than newly diagnosed patients. The drivers behind the repertoire differences, possibly disease activity or prior therapy, remain undefined.

CDR3 length: 15 amino acids. Germline V lookup: CDR1 SGHVS, CDR2 FNYEAQ. Trimming left V 5 bases short and J 0 bases short, with 10 bases between. This receptor was obtained from a human donor with classical Hodgkin lymphoma. Sequenced input: peripheral blood mononuclear cells (PBMCs). The V call is TRBV7-6, the J call TRBJ2-2; D is undetermined. In DNA form, the CDR3 reads TGTGCCAGCAGCCCGTCTCGGACGAACACCGGGGAGCTGTTTTTT. This gives the protein CASSPSRTNTGELFF.